This T cell receptor beta chain was documented in a study of PD-1 blockade in classical Hodgkin lymphoma. Background on the study: Patients received nivolumab 3 mg/kg intravenously every 2 weeks.

V was clipped by 0 bases and J by 5 bases, with 14 bases between them. The germline gives CDR1 SGHRS, CDR2 YFSETQ. The CDR3 totals 15 residues. On this clone: Its specificity is not known.

Noted time point: cycle 4 day 1 (C4D1), after less than seven weeks of nivolumab. Every single patient, without exception, relapsed after autologous stem cell transplantation, and brentuximab vedotin exposure varied. Classifying best responses yielded complete response, partial response or progressive disease. Libraries were prepared by immunoSEQ multiplex PCR; TCRdb keeps only in-frame clonotypes and omits some of them. The sample lists some 50,000 clones, 65% to 80% occurring once. Study findings and constraints: Those achieving complete response showed baseline diversity like newly diagnosed patients.

The V and J genes are TRBV5-1 and TRBJ1-1, with D perhaps matching TRBD1 (6 bases). This receptor was identified in a human donor with classical Hodgkin lymphoma. The sample was peripheral blood mononuclear cells (PBMCs), taken before the fourth cycle of nivolumab. This CDR3 is CASSLAGGGSTEAFF. The CDR3 DNA follows: TGCGCCAGCAGCTTGGCGGGAGGGGGATCGACTGAAGCTTTCTTT.